This T cell receptor (beta chain) was sequenced during a study of cytomegalovirus exposure and HLA in healthy donors. Regarding the study as a whole: Rare sequences made up most TCRs, while some public TCRs were found in many donors.

Per the germline V gene, CDR1 is SNHLY and CDR2 is FYNNEI. This CDR3 is 14 amino acids long. Trimming pared 4 bases from V and 2 bases from J, leaving 11 bases between. Libraries were prepared by immunoSEQ multiplex PCR; TCRdb keeps only in-frame clonotypes and omits some of them. Of 68,000 or so clones detected, roughly 96% appear once; the ten largest clones hold around 2.2%. A note on this clone: Its antigen is unidentified.

The specimen was PBMCs. The source of this sequence is a man in his late teens or twenties in good health and CMV-seronegative. The rearrangement joins TRBV2 to TRBJ2-5; D may be TRBD1 (5 bases). The DNA of the CDR3 is TGTGCCAGCAGTGTAGGACACGGACAAGAGACCCAGTACTTC. Translation gives CASSVGHGQETQYF.